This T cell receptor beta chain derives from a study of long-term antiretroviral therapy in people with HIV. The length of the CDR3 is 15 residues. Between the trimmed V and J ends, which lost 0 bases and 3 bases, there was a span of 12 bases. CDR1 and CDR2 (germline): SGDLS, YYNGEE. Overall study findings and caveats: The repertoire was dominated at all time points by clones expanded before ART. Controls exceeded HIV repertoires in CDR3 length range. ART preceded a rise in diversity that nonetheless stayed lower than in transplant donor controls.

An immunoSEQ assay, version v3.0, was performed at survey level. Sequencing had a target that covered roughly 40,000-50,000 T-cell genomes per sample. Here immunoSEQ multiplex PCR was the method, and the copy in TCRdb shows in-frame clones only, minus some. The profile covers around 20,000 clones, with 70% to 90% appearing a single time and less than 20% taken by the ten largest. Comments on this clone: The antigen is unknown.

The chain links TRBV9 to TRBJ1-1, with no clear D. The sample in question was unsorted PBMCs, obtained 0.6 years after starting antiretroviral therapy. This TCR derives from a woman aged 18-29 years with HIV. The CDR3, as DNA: TGTGCCAGCAGCGTAGTTGCGGAAAAGTACACTGAAGCTTTCTTT. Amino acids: CASSVVAEKYTEAFF.